The sequence of this TCR beta chain was determined in a study of cytomegalovirus exposure and HLA in healthy donors. Primers included in the PCR were 60 Vbeta and 13 Jbeta primers. Clones were sequenced by immunoSEQ multiplex PCR, and TCRdb holds only the in-frame ones, with some missing. Of approximately 200,000 clones listed, 75% to 80% are singletons. Study-wide findings and caveats: Another analysis was done later, and it associated approximately 18,000 TCR beta sequences with HLA alleles at 0.05 false discovery rate. It was only CMV serostatus that was available as immune exposure information.

This CDR3 is built from 15 residues. With 1 base clipped from V and 2 bases from J, the junction kept 5 bases outside the gene matches. Germline loops: CDR1 SEHNR, CDR2 FQNEAQ (reference sequence). A few counts support this clone. Its antigen is as yet unknown. The receptor was isolated from a woman in her twenties or thirties in good health and CMV-seropositive. The J gene is TRBJ2-7, the V gene TRBV7-9, with 7 nucleotides matching TRBD1. Sequencing input: PBMCs. CDR3 nucleotide sequence: TGTGCCAGCAGCTTAGGTTGGCAGGGGGCCTACGAGCAGTACTTC. Translating it yields CASSLGWQGAYEQYF.